This T cell receptor (beta chain) was sequenced for a study of identical twins. Notes on the study in general: Low generation probability was overrepresented in out-of-frame alpha sequences shared by twins. Monozygotic twin pairs showed more out-of-frame TCR alpha sharing than models estimated.

TCRdb reprocessed the 5' RACE reads via MiXCR and lists one record per CDR3 protein. The sample has roughly 1.6 million distinct CDR3 sequences; 25% to 35% are singletons. This clonotype came up many times. Its matching antigen is unknown. The CDR3 has 16 amino acids. Trimming shortened V by 5 bases and J by 0 bases, and 15 bases separated the two germline ends. The germline gives CDR1 SGHVS, CDR2 FQNEAQ. Healthy Caucasians alone served as donors. Sequencing was performed on cord blood. The chain carries TRBV7-8 and TRBJ2-3; tentative D call: TRBD2 (5 bases). The receptor was isolated from a newborn girl in good health. The chain's CDR3 is CASSPELRVSTDTQYF. CDR3 bases: TGTGCCAGCAGCCCTGAGTTGCGGGTTAGCACAGATACGCAGTATTTT.